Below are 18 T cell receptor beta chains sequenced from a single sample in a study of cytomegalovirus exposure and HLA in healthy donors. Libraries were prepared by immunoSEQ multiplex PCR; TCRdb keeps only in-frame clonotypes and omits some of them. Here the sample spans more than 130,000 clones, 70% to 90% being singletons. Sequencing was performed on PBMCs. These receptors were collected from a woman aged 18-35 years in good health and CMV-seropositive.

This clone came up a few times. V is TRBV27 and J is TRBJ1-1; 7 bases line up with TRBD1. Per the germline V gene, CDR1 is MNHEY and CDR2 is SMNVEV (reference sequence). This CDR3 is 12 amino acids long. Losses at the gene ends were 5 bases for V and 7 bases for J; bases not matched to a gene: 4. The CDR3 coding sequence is TGTGCCAGCAGTCCCCGGACAGGTGAAGCTTTCTTT. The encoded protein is CASSPRTGEAFF.

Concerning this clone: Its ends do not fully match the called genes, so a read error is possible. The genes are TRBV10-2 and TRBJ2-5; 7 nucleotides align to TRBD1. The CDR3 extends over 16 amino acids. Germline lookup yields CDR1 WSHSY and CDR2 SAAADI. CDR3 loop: CASSDRDSFESRGNHF. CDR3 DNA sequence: TGCGCCAGCAGTGACCGGGACAGCTTTGAATCTCGAGGCAACCACTTC.

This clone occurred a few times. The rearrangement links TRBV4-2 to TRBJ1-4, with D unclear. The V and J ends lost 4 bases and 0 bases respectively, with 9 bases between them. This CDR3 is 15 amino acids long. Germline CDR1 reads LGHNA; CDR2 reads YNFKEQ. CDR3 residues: CASSPVLATNEKLFF. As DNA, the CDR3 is TGTGCCAGCAGCCCAGTCCTTGCAACTAATGAAAAACTGTTTTTT.

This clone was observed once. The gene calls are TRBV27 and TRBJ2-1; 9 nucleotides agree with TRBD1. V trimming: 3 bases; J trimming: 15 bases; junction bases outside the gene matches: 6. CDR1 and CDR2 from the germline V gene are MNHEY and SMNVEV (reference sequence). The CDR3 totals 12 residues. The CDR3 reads CASSFGQGRWFF. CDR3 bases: TGTGCCAGCAGTTTCGGACAGGGGCGGTGGTTCTTC.

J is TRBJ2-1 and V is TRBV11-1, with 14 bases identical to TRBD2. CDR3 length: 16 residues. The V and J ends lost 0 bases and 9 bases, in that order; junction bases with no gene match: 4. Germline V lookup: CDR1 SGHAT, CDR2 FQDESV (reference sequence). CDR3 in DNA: TGTGCCAGCAGCTTAGCGCCCGGACTAGCGGGGGGTGAGCAGTTCTTC. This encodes CASSLAPGLAGGEQFF.

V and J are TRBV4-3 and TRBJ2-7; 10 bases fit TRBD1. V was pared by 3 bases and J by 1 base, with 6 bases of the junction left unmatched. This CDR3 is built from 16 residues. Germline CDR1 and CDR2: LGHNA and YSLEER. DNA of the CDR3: TGCGCCAGCAGCCATAGTTTGGGACAGGGGTCCTACGAGCAGTACTTC. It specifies CASSHSLGQGSYEQYF.

The CDR3 protein is CASSRDRGPIEAFF. The CDR3 bases are TGTGCCAGCAGTAGGGACAGGGGACCTATTGAAGCTTTCTTT. This chain joins TRBV27 and TRBJ1-1; 10 positions agree with TRBD1. Per germline, CDR1 MNHEY and CDR2 SMNVEV (reference sequence). CDR3 length equals 14 residues. Losses at the gene ends were 5 bases for V and 7 bases for J; bases not matched to a gene: 7.

The CDR3 sequence: CASSLRVTGERSEQFF. The CDR3 DNA sequence: TGCGCCAGCAGCTTGAGGGTAACAGGAGAACGCAGTGAGCAGTTCTTC. The chain uses TRBV5-1 and TRBJ2-1, with D possibly TRBD1 on 5 matching bases. Germline V CDR1 and CDR2: SGHRS, YFSETQ. Trimming took off 1 base at V and 9 bases at J, with 20 bases between the two ends. The CDR3 is made up of 16 amino acids.

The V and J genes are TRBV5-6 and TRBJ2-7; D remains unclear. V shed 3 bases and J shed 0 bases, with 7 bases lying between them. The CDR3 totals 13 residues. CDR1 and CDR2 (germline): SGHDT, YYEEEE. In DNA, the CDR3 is TGTGCCAGCAGCTCCGCTAGCTCCTACGAGCAGTACTTC. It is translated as CASSSASSYEQYF.

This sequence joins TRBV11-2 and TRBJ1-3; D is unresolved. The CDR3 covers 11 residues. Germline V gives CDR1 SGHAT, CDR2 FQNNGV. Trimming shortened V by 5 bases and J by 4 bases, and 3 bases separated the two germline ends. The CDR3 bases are TGTGCCAGCAGCCAGGGAAACACCATATATTTT. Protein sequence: CASSQGNTIYF.

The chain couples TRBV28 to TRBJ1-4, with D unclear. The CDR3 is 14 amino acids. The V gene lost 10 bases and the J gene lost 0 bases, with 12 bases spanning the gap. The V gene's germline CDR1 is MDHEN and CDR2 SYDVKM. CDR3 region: CATQSGATNEKLFF. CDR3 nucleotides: TGTGCCACTCAAAGCGGGGCAACTAATGAAAAACTGTTTTTT.

Here the CDR3 reads CASSRLGLAGEAGELFF. In DNA, the CDR3 is TGTGCCAGCAGCCGCTTGGGACTAGCGGGAGAGGCCGGGGAGCTGTTTTTT. The chain couples TRBV7-6 to TRBJ2-2; 14 bases map to TRBD2. The CDR3 is made up of 17 amino acids. Germline trimming cut 5 bases from V and 6 bases from J; bases unmatched to any gene: 8. The V gene's germline CDR1 is SGHVS and CDR2 FNYEAQ.

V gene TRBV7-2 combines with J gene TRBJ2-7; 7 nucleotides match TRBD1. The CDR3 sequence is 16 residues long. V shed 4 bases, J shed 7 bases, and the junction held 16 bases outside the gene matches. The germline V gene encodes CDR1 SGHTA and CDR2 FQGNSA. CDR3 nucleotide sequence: TGTGCCAGCAGCTCAGGGGGATCCGGGAACTACCGGGAGCAGTACTTC. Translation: CASSSGGSGNYREQYF.

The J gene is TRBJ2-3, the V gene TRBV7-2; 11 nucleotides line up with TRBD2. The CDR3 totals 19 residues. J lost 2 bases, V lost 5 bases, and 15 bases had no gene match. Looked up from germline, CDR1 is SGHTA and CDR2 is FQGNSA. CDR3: CASSTQGLAGGRTTDTQYF. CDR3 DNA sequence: TGTGCCAGCAGCACGCAGGGTCTAGCGGGGGGTCGCACCACAGATACGCAGTATTTT.

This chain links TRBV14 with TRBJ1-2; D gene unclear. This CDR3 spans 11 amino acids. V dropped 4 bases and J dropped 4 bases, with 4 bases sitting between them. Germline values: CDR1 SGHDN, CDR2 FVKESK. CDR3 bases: TGTGCCAGCAGCCCCGGCTATGGCTACACCTTC. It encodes CASSPGYGYTF.

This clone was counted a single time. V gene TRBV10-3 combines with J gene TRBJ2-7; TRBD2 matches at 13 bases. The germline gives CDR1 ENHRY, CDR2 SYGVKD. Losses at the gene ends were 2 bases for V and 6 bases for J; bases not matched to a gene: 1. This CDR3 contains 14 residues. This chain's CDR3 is CAISETSGGAEQYF. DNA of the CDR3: TGTGCCATCAGTGAGACTAGCGGGGGGGCCGAGCAGTACTTC.

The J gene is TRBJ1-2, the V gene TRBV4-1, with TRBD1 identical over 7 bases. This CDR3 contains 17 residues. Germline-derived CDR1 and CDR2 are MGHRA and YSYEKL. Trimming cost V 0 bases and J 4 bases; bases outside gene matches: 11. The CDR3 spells CASSQERTGIATYGYTF. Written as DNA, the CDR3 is TGCGCCAGCAGCCAAGAACGGACAGGAATCGCGACCTATGGCTACACCTTC.

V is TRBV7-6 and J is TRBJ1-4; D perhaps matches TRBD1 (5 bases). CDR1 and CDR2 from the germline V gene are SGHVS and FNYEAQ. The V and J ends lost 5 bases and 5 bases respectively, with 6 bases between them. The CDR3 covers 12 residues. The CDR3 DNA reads TGTGCCAGCAGCCGGGGGAATGAAAAACTGTTTTTT. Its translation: CASSRGNEKLFF.